A selection of T cell receptor beta chains follows, all from one sample in a study of CD8 T cells in Susac syndrome. TCRdb processed the immunoSEQ multiplex PCR reads anew with MiXCR; each CDR3 protein has one entry. The sample lists 200,000 to 300,000 distinct CDR3 sequences; 90% to 96% were seen once. The sequenced sample was CD4+ T cells from PBMCs. The receptors come from a human donor with Susac syndrome. Both conserved end residues are part of each CDR3. D genes are given only for firm matches. Clone size is shown for a subset of rows, as once, few, many or a class of expanded clone.

v_gene	d_gene	j_gene	abundance	CDR3aa	CDR3nt
TRBV14	NA	TRBJ1-2	NA	CASSGQLYGYTF	TGTGCCAGCAGCGGACAGCTCTATGGCTACACCTTC
TRBV23-1	NA	TRBJ1-5	NA	CASSPPEQGENQPQHF	TGCGCCAGCAGTCCCCCCGAACAGGGCGAGAATCAGCCCCAGCATTTT
TRBV28	NA	TRBJ1-1	NA	CASSTPANTEAFF	TGTGCCAGCAGTACCCCCGCGAACACTGAAGCTTTCTTT
TRBV20-1	TRBD2	TRBJ2-7	NA	CSARDPAGFSYEQYF	TGCAGTGCTAGAGACCCAGCGGGGTTCTCCTACGAGCAGTACTTC
TRBV4-2	NA	TRBJ1-2	NA	CASSQTDGAYGYTF	TGTGCCAGCAGCCAAACCGACGGAGCCTATGGCTACACCTTC
TRBV20-1	TRBD2	TRBJ2-7	NA	CSARAGGLYEQYF	TGCAGTGCTAGAGCGGGAGGGCTCTACGAGCAGTACTTC
TRBV27	NA	TRBJ2-7	NA	CASSPAGAGYEQYF	TGTGCCAGCAGCCCGGCGGGGGCAGGTTACGAGCAGTACTTC
TRBV5-1	TRBD1	TRBJ1-2	NA	CASSLAGQDYGYTF	TGCGCCAGCAGCTTGGCCGGACAGGACTATGGCTACACCTTC
TRBV2	NA	TRBJ1-3	NA	CASSGGNWGNTIYF	TGTGCCAGCAGTGGGGGTAATTGGGGAAACACCATATATTTT
TRBV4-2	NA	TRBJ2-7	NA	CASSQDRGSSYEQYF	TGTGCCAGCAGCCAAGATCGGGGAAGCTCCTACGAGCAGTACTTC
TRBV20-1	NA	TRBJ1-5	NA	CSARDNVRQPQHF	TGCAGTGCTAGAGATAACGTACGGCAGCCCCAGCATTTT
TRBV29-1	NA	TRBJ2-5	NA	CSVDFGGGETQYF	TGCAGCGTCGACTTTGGGGGTGGAGAGACCCAGTACTTC
TRBV12-5	NA	TRBJ2-5	once	CASGIHPQETQYF	TGTGCTAGTGGGATACACCCGCAAGAGACCCAGTACTTC
TRBV4-1	TRBD1	TRBJ2-3	NA	CASSRGQGQATQYF	TGCGCCAGCAGCAGAGGACAGGGTCAAGCTACGCAGTATTTT
TRBV19	NA	TRBJ2-3	once	CATHRGLYTDTQYF	TGTGCCACTCATAGAGGCCTTTACACAGATACGCAGTATTTT
TRBV5-6	NA	TRBJ2-3	NA	CASSSRPPGTPRWVTQYF	TGTGCCAGCAGCAGCCGACCTCCCGGGACGCCCCGATGGGTCACGCAGTATTTT
TRBV28	TRBD2	TRBJ2-1	NA	CASSLSGLAGVGEQFF	TGTGCCAGCAGTCTATCGGGACTAGCGGGAGTAGGGGAGCAGTTCTTC
TRBV7-9	TRBD1	TRBJ2-7	NA	CASSARDRGPQQYF	TGTGCCAGCAGCGCCCGGGACAGGGGTCCCCAGCAGTACTTC
TRBV19	NA	TRBJ1-2	NA	CASSIGRQYYTF	TGTGCCAGTAGTATAGGTCGACAGTACTACACCTTC
TRBV29-1	TRBD1	TRBJ2-7	NA	CSAGTGQGGGEQYF	TGCAGCGCGGGAACAGGACAGGGTGGAGGCGAGCAGTACTTC
TRBV18	NA	TRBJ2-5	NA	CASSPSDRTQYF	TGTGCCAGCTCACCAAGCGACAGGACCCAGTACTTC
TRBV14	TRBD2	TRBJ2-1	NA	CASSLTRPGLAAEQFF	TGTGCCAGCAGCCTAACGCGACCGGGACTAGCGGCCGAGCAGTTCTTC
TRBV29-1	NA	TRBJ1-2	NA	CSVDRPFDKTNYGYTF	TGCAGCGTTGACCGCCCTTTCGACAAGACTAACTATGGCTACACCTTC
TRBV7-9	TRBD2	TRBJ2-7	NA	CASSPELAGGGEQYF	TGTGCCAGCAGCCCCGAACTAGCGGGAGGTGGCGAGCAGTACTTC
TRBV12-3/TRBV12-4	TRBD1	TRBJ2-7	NA	CASSPGTGLNEQYF	TGTGCCAGCAGTCCAGGGACAGGGTTGAACGAGCAGTACTTC
TRBV30	TRBD1	TRBJ1-1	NA	CAWSVPGQSNTEAFF	TGTGCCTGGAGTGTCCCGGGACAGAGTAACACTGAAGCTTTCTTT
TRBV14	NA	TRBJ2-4	NA	CASSQDANLAKNIQYF	TGTGCCAGCAGCCAGGATGCCAACCTAGCCAAAAACATTCAGTACTTC
TRBV19	TRBD2	TRBJ2-3	NA	CASRYPPSGRADWSSPDTQYF	TGTGCCAGTAGATACCCACCTAGCGGGAGGGCCGATTGGAGCAGTCCAGATACGCAGTATTTT
TRBV28	NA	TRBJ1-2	NA	CASSAETGYGYTF	TGTGCCAGCAGCGCAGAGACCGGCTATGGCTACACCTTC
TRBV29-1	NA	TRBJ1-2	NA	CSVELWAGPNYGYTF	TGCAGCGTTGAACTTTGGGCAGGACCTAACTATGGCTACACCTTC
TRBV11-2	NA	TRBJ2-7	NA	CASSILTDEQYF	TGTGCCAGCAGCATCCTGACCGACGAGCAGTACTTC
TRBV7-3	NA	TRBJ2-3	NA	CASSAGGPDTQYF	TGTGCCAGCAGCGCTGGGGGGCCAGATACGCAGTATTTT
TRBV20-1	TRBD2	TRBJ2-1	NA	CSARLADDNEQFF	TGCAGTGCTAGACTAGCGGACGACAATGAGCAGTTCTTC
TRBV7-2	NA	TRBJ2-6	NA	CASSLRGGSGANVLTF	TGTGCCAGCAGCCTTAGAGGGGGATCAGGGGCCAACGTCCTGACTTTC
TRBV11-3	NA	TRBJ2-7	NA	CASSLDGQNAGYEQYF	TGTGCCAGCAGCTTAGATGGCCAGAATGCGGGCTACGAGCAGTACTTC
TRBV23-1	NA	TRBJ1-2	NA	CATSEESHGYTF	TGCGCCACTTCGGAGGAGTCACATGGCTACACCTTC
TRBV29-1	NA	TRBJ2-1	NA	CSVVEVNNEQFF	TGCAGCGTTGTAGAAGTCAACAATGAGCAGTTCTTC
TRBV29-1	NA	TRBJ2-1	NA	CSVEWRKTGRDEQFF	TGCAGCGTTGAATGGCGGAAGACCGGACGGGATGAGCAGTTCTTC
TRBV4-1	NA	TRBJ2-7	NA	CASSQVSGSSYEQYF	TGCGCCAGCAGCCAAGTTTCGGGATCATCCTACGAGCAGTACTTC
TRBV10-1	NA	TRBJ1-1	NA	CASSGDWVTEAFF	TGCGCCAGCAGTGGAGATTGGGTGACTGAAGCTTTCTTT
TRBV28	TRBD1	TRBJ1-2	NA	CASRDRDPLYGYTF	TGTGCCAGCAGGGACAGGGACCCCCTCTATGGCTACACCTTC
TRBV24-1	NA	TRBJ2-5	NA	CATSDSLGAGQETQYF	TGTGCCACCAGTGATTCCTTAGGGGCGGGGCAAGAGACCCAGTACTTC
TRBV20-1	NA	TRBJ2-3	NA	CSARGQNTDTQYF	TGCAGTGCACGAGGACAGAACACAGATACGCAGTATTTT
TRBV3-1	NA	TRBJ1-4	NA	CASSQEGLHEKLFF	TGTGCCAGCAGCCAAGAAGGGCTCCATGAAAAACTGTTTTTT
TRBV21-1	NA	TRBJ2-1	NA	CASSTSGSFNEQFF	TGTGCCAGCAGCACTAGCGGGAGTTTCAATGAGCAGTTCTTC
TRBV20-1	TRBD1	TRBJ1-5	NA	CSASPGGQAQPQHF	TGCAGTGCCTCACCAGGGGGACAGGCTCAGCCCCAGCATTTT
TRBV5-1	NA	TRBJ2-3	NA	CASSLRLPDTQYF	TGCGCCAGCAGCTTGCGACTTCCAGATACGCAGTATTTT
TRBV15	TRBD2	TRBJ2-5	NA	CATSRDPGRETQYF	TGTGCCACCAGCAGAGATCCCGGGAGGGAGACCCAGTACTTC
TRBV9	NA	TRBJ1-2	NA	CASSVGQNYGYTF	TGTGCCAGCAGCGTTGGACAGAACTATGGCTACACCTTC
TRBV30	NA	TRBJ1-2	NA	CAWSEQYYGYTF	TGTGCCTGGAGTGAACAGTACTATGGCTACACCTTC